The clone carrying this T cell receptor beta chain is a singleton in its sample. The antigen remains unidentified. PCR was performed using 60 Vbeta and 13 Jbeta primers. The protocol was immunoSEQ multiplex PCR, while the TCRdb copy is restricted to in-frame clones and leaves out a portion. The sample shows approximately 120,000 clones, 73% of them seen only once. This entry belongs to a study of cytomegalovirus exposure and HLA in healthy donors. Turning to the study itself: An earlier analysis identified 117 million unique TCR beta sequences in about 170 million T cells.

The CDR3 sequence is 14 residues long. The germline V gene has CDR1 GTSNPN and CDR2 SVGIG (reference sequence). V was clipped by 0 bases and J by 3 bases, with 11 bases between them. General study points: In vitro assays verified that three CMV-associated chains recognized CMV antigens specifically. Both high specificity and high sensitivity reportedly marked the classifier's diagnosis of cytomegalovirus status.

The receptor was derived from a man aged 60-69 years in good health and CMV-seropositive. The sequencing sample was made of PBMCs. The chain is built from TRBV30 and TRBJ1-2; D may be TRBD1 (6 bases). The CDR3 DNA reads as TGTGCCTGGAGTGTCAAGGGGGACCACTATGGCTACACCTTC. Translating gives CAWSVKGDHYGYTF.